This TCR beta chain comes out of a study of beta chain features in type 1 diabetes. General study points: It was not settled here whether HLA type affects TCRB rearrangement.

Trimming took off 3 bases at V and 7 bases at J, with 15 bases between the two ends. CDR3 length equals 13 residues. Germline CDR1 SQVTM, CDR2 ANQGSEA. Comment on this clone: Its target is not known.

The entirety of the isolated RNA underwent reverse transcription, so expressed TCRB transcripts were sequenced. The assay was immunoSEQ multiplex PCR, and TCRdb's table has in-frame clones only and misses some. The sample contains 240,000 or so clones, 55% to 70% of which appear only once. The gene calls are TRBV29-1 and TRBJ1-2, with no clear D. This clonotype originated in a man aged 30-40 years in good health. The sequenced material came from naive CD4+ T cells from blood. The CDR3 sequence is CSVEAQWGFGYTF. In nucleotides, the CDR3 is TGCAGCGTTGAGGCACAGTGGGGATTTGGCTACACCTTC.